Described below is a single T cell receptor beta chain sequence and its context. Its antigen is currently unknown. The CDR3 spans 18 residues. Germline CDR1 SNHLY, CDR2 FYNNEI. The trim removed 4 bases at V and 7 bases at J, leaving 21 bases unmatched. This record belongs to a study of blood T cells in healthy people across ages. The use of a sample-barcoded 5' primer and a J-beta primer mix characterized a second PCR of about 7 to 12 cycles. From each sample, at least 3 million paired-end reads containing CDR3 were obtained. TCRdb analysed the 5' RACE reads with MiXCR anew, one entry per CDR3 protein. The data show over a million distinct CDR3 sequences, with about 40% seen just once and 7% to 9% held by the top ten. Findings and caveats of the study: Fewer expanded clones and more diversity marked long-lived versus aged donors. Strong correlation linked observed beta diversity and percent naive T cells.

The clonotype comes from a woman in her late teens or twenties in good health. This chain joins TRBV2 and TRBJ2-7, with 8 bases matching TRBD2. Sample: blood. The CDR3 DNA follows: TGTGCCAGCAGTGTTGACCGAGCCGGGGCGGGAGGATGGAATGAGCAGTACTTC. Translation gives CASSVDRAGAGGWNEQYF.